A single sample gave rise to the 9 T cell receptor beta chains below, sequenced in a study of blood T cell repertoires in COVID-19. The repertoire was sequenced with immunoSEQ multiplex PCR; TCRdb's copy has only in-frame clones and lacks some. Of 300,000 to 400,000 clones in the sample, about 89% were seen once. Sample: PBMCs or T cells enriched from blood (not recorded which). Receptor source: a man between 60 and 70 years old who had recovered from COVID-19.

V gene TRBV28 combines with J gene TRBJ1-5, with D unclear. Trimming shortened V by 4 bases and J by 2 bases, and 12 bases separated the two germline ends. Germline V CDR1 and CDR2: MDHEN, SYDVKM. This CDR3 comprises 15 residues. CDR3 region: CASSSGLKGNQPQHF. The CDR3 coding sequence is TGTGCCAGCAGTTCGGGGTTGAAAGGCAATCAGCCCCAGCATTTT.

This chain connects TRBV7-2 to TRBJ1-2; 7 positions match TRBD1. The ends lost 5 bases at V and 7 bases at J; junction bases unmatched: 10. The germline V gene encodes CDR1 SGHTA and CDR2 FQGNSA. This CDR3 has 14 amino acids. CDR3 amino acids: CASSPRRGQGGYTF. The CDR3 coding sequence is TGTGCCAGCAGCCCCCGGAGGGGGCAAGGTGGCTACACCTTC.

The rearrangement links TRBV28 to TRBJ1-5; 10 bases fit TRBD1. The CDR3 loop spans 16 amino acids. Germline assignment: CDR1 MDHEN and CDR2 SYDVKM. With 7 bases clipped from V and 1 base from J, the junction kept 7 bases outside the gene matches. The CDR3 DNA sequence: TGTGCCAGCACCCAAGGGGACAGGGGAAGCAATCAGCCCCAGCATTTT. It translates to CASTQGDRGSNQPQHF.

This chain links TRBV6-5 with TRBJ1-2; 9 nucleotides align to TRBD1. The CDR3 sequence is 15 residues long. V shed 2 bases and J 4 bases; nucleotides not matched to a gene: 5. Germline-derived CDR1 and CDR2 are MNHEY and SVGAGI. The CDR3 DNA sequence: TGTGCCAGCAGTTACGATGGGACAGGGTTCTATGGCTACACCTTC. Amino acid sequence: CASSYDGTGFYGYTF.

This sequence joins TRBV2 and TRBJ1-1; perhaps TRBD1 as D (5 bases). Trimming pared 2 bases from V and 2 bases from J, leaving 18 bases between. This CDR3 has 17 residues. Germline V gene lookup returns CDR1 SNHLY and CDR2 FYNNEI. In DNA form, the CDR3 reads TGTGCCAGCAGTGAAATTTTGCAGGGCAGCATCAACACTGAAGCTTTCTTT. Translating it yields CASSEILQGSINTEAFF.

The gene calls are TRBV5-1 and TRBJ2-5; 7 nucleotides agree with TRBD2. Germline V gives CDR1 SGHRS, CDR2 YFSETQ. This CDR3 is built from 13 residues. The ends lost 5 bases at V and 5 bases at J; junction bases unmatched: 6. In DNA form, the CDR3 reads TGCGCCAGCAGGGGGGAGGGTATGGAGACCCAGTACTTC. Protein product: CASRGEGMETQYF.

The V and J genes are TRBV3-1 (or the pseudogene TRBV3-2) and TRBJ1-2; no reliable D call. CDR1 and CDR2 (germline): LGHDT, YNNKEL (reference sequence). The germline V and J ends were trimmed by 0 bases and 4 bases, with 15 bases remaining between them. The CDR3 totals 16 residues. The chain's CDR3 is CASSQDPIELLYGYTF. The CDR3 DNA reads as TGTGCCAGCAGCCAAGATCCTATAGAGCTCCTCTATGGCTACACCTTC.

V gene TRBV18 combines with J gene TRBJ2-4; 7 bases match TRBD1. Germline V gene sequence: CDR1 KGHSH, CDR2 LQKENI. V lost 0 bases to trimming and J lost 10 bases; unmatched junction nucleotides: 6. The CDR3 is 14 residues long. CDR3 sequence reads: CASSPPNRGRIQYF. CDR3 nucleotide sequence: TGTGCCAGCTCACCACCAAACAGGGGTCGGATTCAGTACTTC.

This rearrangement joins TRBV28 to TRBJ2-2; possible D gene TRBD1, 5 bases. The CDR3 runs 15 residues. Per germline, CDR1 MDHEN and CDR2 SYDVKM. Trimming took off 6 bases at V and 0 bases at J, with 11 bases between the two ends. The CDR3: CASRSQGANTGELFF. The DNA for the CDR3 is TGTGCCAGCAGGTCCCAGGGCGCGAACACCGGGGAGCTGTTTTTT.